The clone carrying this TCR beta chain appeared a single time. Germline V gives CDR1 SGHNT, CDR2 YYREEE (reference sequence). The V gene end was trimmed by 5 bases and the J gene end by 10 bases; junction bases not matched to a gene: 7. This CDR3 spans 12 amino acids. The data stem from a study of blood T cell repertoires in COVID-19. In the study overall: From the United States, Italy and Spain came samples of acute and convalescent COVID-19.

Authors' processing steps: Reference gene primers were amplified, and this amplification served to estimate nucleated cell counts. Profiled with immunoSEQ multiplex PCR; TCRdb holds only in-frame clones, not every one. The DNA gave D and trimming, while V, J and clone size come from that table. The data show over 30,000 clones, with 85% to 90% seen just once and roughly 9.1% held by the top ten. Sequences were obtained from peripheral blood. The TCR sequence derives from an elderly man with active COVID-19. The chain joins TRBV5-4 to TRBJ1-2; 8 nucleotides agree with TRBD1. The CDR3 DNA is TGTGCCAGCAGTTTCGGACAGGGAGCCTACACCTTC. It is translated as CASSFGQGAYTF.